What follows are 23 T cell receptor beta chains derived from one specimen sequenced in a study of T-cell reconstitution after alpha-beta-depleted transplantation in children. The TCRbeta library was prepared with unique molecular identifiers. TCRdb fed the PCR reads into MiXCR, producing one record per CDR3 protein. Among approximately 500,000 distinct CDR3 sequences listed, roughly a tenth were seen once. Material: PBMCs, obtained before TCRalphabeta/CD19-depleted stem cell transplant. The receptors originated from a child younger than 10 with inherited bone marrow failure, due to receive a stem cell transplant.

The table lists this clonotype with many counts. The gene calls are TRBV5-1 and TRBJ1-1; TRBD1 matches 8 bases. Germline V gene sequence: CDR1 SGHRS, CDR2 YFSETQ. V lost 4 bases and J lost 2; bases outside the gene matches: 7. The CDR3 is made up of 15 amino acids. Written as DNA, the CDR3 is TGCGCCAGCAGCCGGGGGGACAGGAAAAACACTGAAGCTTTCTTT. Translation gives CASSRGDRKNTEAFF. The full variable domain, in which reference TRBV5-1 and TRBJ1-1 provide the parts outside the CDR3, is KAGVTQTPRYLIKTRGQQVTLSCSPISGHRSVSWYQQTPGQGLQFLFEYFSETQRNKGNFPGRFSGRQFSNSRSEMNVSTLELGDSALYLCASSRGDRKNTEAFFGQGTRLTVV.

The chain recombines TRBV19 with TRBJ2-2; 8 nucleotides agree with TRBD2. V lost 7 bases and J lost 2; bases outside the gene matches: 12. The CDR3 runs 17 residues. From germline, CDR1 is LNHDA and CDR2 SQIVND (reference sequence). This CDR3 is CASTPVISGTNTGELFF. The DNA for the CDR3 is TGTGCCAGTACCCCGGTTATTAGCGGGACTAACACCGGGGAGCTGTTTTTT.

This clonotype was observed many times. The J gene is TRBJ1-2, the V gene TRBV10-3; TRBD1 aligns across 8 bases. This CDR3 spans 15 amino acids. Germline values: CDR1 ENHRY, CDR2 SYGVKD. After removal of 6 bases from V and 1 base from J, the junction contained 7 bases not matched to a gene. The CDR3 is CAISPGQAINYGYTF. The CDR3 coding sequence is TGTGCCATCAGCCCGGGACAGGCTATTAACTATGGCTACACCTTC.

This clonotype turned up a few times. DNA of the CDR3: TGCAGTGCTAGAGTGGCTAGCGGGAGGGATGTCTACAATGAGCAGTTCTTC. Amino acids: CSARVASGRDVYNEQFF. V gene TRBV20-1 combines with J gene TRBJ2-1; 12 bases align to TRBD2. Germline V lookup: CDR1 DFQATT, CDR2 SNEGSKA (reference sequence). V gave up 1 base and J gave up 3 bases; unmatched junction bases: 7. The CDR3 is 17 residues long.

This clonotype was counted a few times. The chain uses TRBV12-3 or TRBV12-4 and TRBJ2-1, with unresolved D. The CDR3 extends over 12 amino acids. V lost 6 bases, J lost 8 bases, and 11 bases lay in between. The CDR3 sequence: CASSATSDEQFF. CDR3 in DNA: TGTGCCAGCAGCGCCACATCGGATGAGCAGTTCTTC.

This clonotype has a count of ten or more. The V call is TRBV2, the J call TRBJ2-2; no firm D call. Trimming removed 2 bases at V and 6 bases at J, with 1 base between. CDR3 length equals 11 residues. Germline V lookup: CDR1 SNHLY, CDR2 FYNNEI. CDR3 coding DNA: TGTGCCAGCAGTGAATCCGGGGAGCTGTTTTTT. Amino acid sequence: CASSESGELFF. Variable domain in full (rest from reference TRBV2 and TRBJ2-2): EPEVTQTPSHQVTQMGQEVILRCVPISNHLYFYWYRQILGQKVEFLVSFYNNEISEKSEIFDDQFSVERPDGSNFTLKIRSTKLEDSAMYFCASSESGELFFGEGSRLTVL.

This clonotype was observed many times. V is TRBV3-1 and J is TRBJ2-6; 11 nucleotides line up with TRBD2. From germline, CDR1 is LGHDT and CDR2 YNNKEL (reference sequence). This CDR3 region has 17 residues. Trimming at V came to 4 bases and at J to 0 bases, leaving 2 bases not matched to a gene. The CDR3 DNA is TGTGCCAGCAGCCGACTAGCGGGGATCTCTGGGGCCAACGTCCTGACTTTC. Protein: CASSRLAGISGANVLTF. Together with reference TRBV3-1 and TRBJ2-6, the CDR3 gives the full variable domain: DTAVSQTPKYLVTQMGNDKSIKCEQNLGHDTMYWYKQDSKKFLKIMFSYNNKELIINETVPNRFSPKSPDKAHLNLHINSLELGDSAVYFCASSRLAGISGANVLTFGAGSRLTVL.

The chain links TRBV28 to TRBJ2-6; TRBD1 aligns across 8 bases. Germline V lookup: CDR1 MDHEN, CDR2 SYDVKM. The J segment lost 0 bases and the V segment lost 5 bases, leaving 9 bases of the junction unmatched. This CDR3 contains 18 residues. The CDR3 DNA is TGTGCCAGCAGTCCCGGGGACAGGTCATACTCTGGGGCCAACGTCCTGACTTTC. Protein: CASSPGDRSYSGANVLTF.

This clonotype was observed many times. The genes are TRBV5-6 and TRBJ2-5, with 8 positions matching TRBD1. The CDR3 runs 14 residues. Germline V gene lookup returns CDR1 SGHDT and CDR2 YYEEEE. J gave up 1 base and V 7 bases, and 6 bases lay outside the gene matches. The CDR3: CASGQGWLQETQYF. CDR3 sequence (DNA): TGTGCCAGCGGACAGGGATGGCTCCAAGAGACCCAGTACTTC.

In its sample, this clonotype was seen many times. CDR3 in DNA: TGTGCAACTGGAGCGGGTGGAGCAGATACGCAGTATTTT. Translating it yields CATGAGGADTQYF. V is TRBV18 and J is TRBJ2-3; TRBD2 is a possible D gene (6 bases). CDR3 length: 13 residues. Looked up from germline, CDR1 is KGHSH and CDR2 is LQKENI.

This clonotype appeared many times. The CDR3 reads CSAIAGQDEQFF. CDR3 in DNA: TGCAGTGCCATAGCGGGACAGGATGAGCAGTTCTTC. The chain links TRBV20-1 to TRBJ2-1; D might be TRBD1 or TRBD2, each matching 8 bases. V shed 6 bases and J shed 8 bases, with 14 bases lying between them. The CDR3 spans 12 residues. CDR1 is DFQATT, CDR2 SNEGSKA, per germline (reference sequence).

In this sample, this clonotype turned up many times. This chain uses TRBV4-1 with TRBJ2-4; TRBD1 matches at 9 bases. Germline CDR1 and CDR2: MGHRA and YSYEKL. This CDR3 is built from 17 residues. V gave up 1 base and J gave up 1 base; unmatched junction bases: 5. Here the CDR3 reads CASSQVGQGFAKNIQYF. CDR3 coding DNA: TGCGCCAGCAGCCAAGTGGGACAGGGTTTTGCCAAAAACATTCAGTACTTC.

This clonotype has at least ten counts. This rearrangement joins TRBV6-5 to TRBJ2-5; 7 positions match TRBD2. V was clipped by 9 bases and J by 3 bases; unmatched bases: 4. Looked up from germline, CDR1 is MNHEY and CDR2 is SVGAGI. CDR3 length: 12 residues. The CDR3 is CASGTTKETQYF. CDR3 bases: TGTGCCAGTGGGACTACCAAAGAGACCCAGTACTTC.

With respect to this clonotype: One end of the junction is discordant with germline, which a read error may explain. The rearrangement joins TRBV20-1 to TRBJ2-7, with a tentative D call TRBD2 (6 bases). Germline assignment: CDR1 DFQATT and CDR2 SNEGSKA (reference sequence). The CDR3 has 15 amino acids. The CDR3 DNA reads as TGCTGTGCTAGATCCGGGACTGCGAAAGCTTACGAGCAGTACTTC. Its protein is CCARSGTAKAYEQYF.

In its sample, this clonotype was seen many times. V usage is TRBV4-3 and J usage is TRBJ1-1; D not resolved. Trimming cost V 2 bases and J 5 bases, with 6 bases left between them. Germline CDR1 reads LGHNA; CDR2 reads YSLEER. The CDR3 covers 12 residues. Written as DNA, the CDR3 is TGCGCCAGCAGCCAAACGGGAACTGAAGCTTTCTTT. The encoded protein is CASSQTGTEAFF.

CDR3 sequence: CASSGTGAAFF. In DNA form, the CDR3 reads TGTGCCAGCAGCGGGACGGGGGCAGCTTTCTTT. This chain connects TRBV7-9 to TRBJ1-1, with D possibly matching TRBD1 (6 bases). Germline CDR1 is SEHNR and CDR2 is FQNEAQ (reference sequence). The CDR3 covers 11 residues. The V gene lost 5 bases and the J gene lost 10 bases, with 11 bases spanning the gap.

This clonotype was recorded many times. The CDR3 reads CASSEVAGGYNEQFF. In DNA form, the CDR3 reads TGTGCCAGCAGTGAGGTAGCGGGGGGCTACAATGAGCAGTTCTTC. The chain uses TRBV6-4 and TRBJ2-1, with 10 bases that match TRBD2. The CDR3 is made up of 15 amino acids. Per germline, CDR1 MRHNA and CDR2 SNTAGT. V lost 3 bases and J lost 3; bases outside the gene matches: 2.

This clonotype was found a few times. The chain links TRBV4-2 to TRBJ1-2; possibly TRBD1 for D (5 bases). Trimming pared 4 bases from V and 0 bases from J, leaving 9 bases between. The CDR3 is 14 residues long. Germline CDR1 reads LGHNA; CDR2 reads YNFKEQ. This CDR3 reads CASSPQEANYGYTF. CDR3 sequence (DNA): TGTGCCAGCAGCCCACAGGAAGCTAACTATGGCTACACCTTC.

This clonotype occurred many times. The chain carries TRBV2 and TRBJ2-1, with 10 bases that match TRBD1. Germline V gene data show CDR1 as SNHLY and CDR2 as FYNNEI. This CDR3 spans 15 amino acids. The J segment lost 6 bases and the V segment lost 8 bases, leaving 10 bases of the junction unmatched. This chain's CDR3 is CASLRDRGRGNEQFF. CDR3 DNA: TGTGCCAGCCTAAGGGACAGGGGCCGAGGCAATGAGCAGTTCTTC.

This clonotype was seen at least ten times. The chain couples TRBV11-2 to TRBJ2-3; 8 nucleotides agree with TRBD2. The CDR3 extends over 17 amino acids. V lost 4 bases and J lost 6; bases outside the gene matches: 15. Looked up from germline, CDR1 is SGHAT and CDR2 is FQNNGV. The CDR3 nucleotides read TGTGCCAGCAGCTCCCAGACTAGCGTCATTGGGCGGGATACGCAGTATTTT. It is translated as CASSSQTSVIGRDTQYF.

Comments on this clonotype: A much more abundant neighbour one base away suggests this may be a read error. V usage is TRBV27 and J usage is TRBJ2-7, with 10 bases lining up with TRBD1. Per the germline V gene, CDR1 is MNHEY and CDR2 is SMNVEV (reference sequence). The trim removed 6 bases at V and 3 bases at J, leaving 8 bases unmatched. The CDR3 extends over 15 amino acids. CDR3 region: CASSLGTGALYEQYF. The CDR3 coding sequence is TGTGCCAGCAGCTTGGGGACAGGGGCCCTCTACGAGCAGTACTTC.

In this sample, this clonotype turned up a few times. The chain employs TRBV15 and TRBJ1-3; D uncertain. Germline assignment: CDR1 LNHNV and CDR2 YYDKDF (reference sequence). V was trimmed by 0 bases and J by 0 bases, leaving 6 bases between them. The CDR3 is made up of 15 amino acids. The CDR3 bases are TGTGCCACCAGCAGAGATACGTTCTCTGGAAACACCATATATTTT. Its protein product is CATSRDTFSGNTIYF.

This clonotype came up many times. Its ends do not fully match the called genes, so a read error is possible. The V gene is TRBV7-7, the J gene TRBJ2-1, with 13 bases lining up with TRBD2. The CDR3 totals 19 residues. Germline V CDR1 and CDR2: SSHAT, FNYEAQ (reference sequence). The CDR3 coding sequence is TGTGCTAGCAGCCCTGGGGTCGGACTAGCGGGAGTGGGGTACAATGAGCAGTTCTTC. Encoded protein: CASSPGVGLAGVGYNEQFF.